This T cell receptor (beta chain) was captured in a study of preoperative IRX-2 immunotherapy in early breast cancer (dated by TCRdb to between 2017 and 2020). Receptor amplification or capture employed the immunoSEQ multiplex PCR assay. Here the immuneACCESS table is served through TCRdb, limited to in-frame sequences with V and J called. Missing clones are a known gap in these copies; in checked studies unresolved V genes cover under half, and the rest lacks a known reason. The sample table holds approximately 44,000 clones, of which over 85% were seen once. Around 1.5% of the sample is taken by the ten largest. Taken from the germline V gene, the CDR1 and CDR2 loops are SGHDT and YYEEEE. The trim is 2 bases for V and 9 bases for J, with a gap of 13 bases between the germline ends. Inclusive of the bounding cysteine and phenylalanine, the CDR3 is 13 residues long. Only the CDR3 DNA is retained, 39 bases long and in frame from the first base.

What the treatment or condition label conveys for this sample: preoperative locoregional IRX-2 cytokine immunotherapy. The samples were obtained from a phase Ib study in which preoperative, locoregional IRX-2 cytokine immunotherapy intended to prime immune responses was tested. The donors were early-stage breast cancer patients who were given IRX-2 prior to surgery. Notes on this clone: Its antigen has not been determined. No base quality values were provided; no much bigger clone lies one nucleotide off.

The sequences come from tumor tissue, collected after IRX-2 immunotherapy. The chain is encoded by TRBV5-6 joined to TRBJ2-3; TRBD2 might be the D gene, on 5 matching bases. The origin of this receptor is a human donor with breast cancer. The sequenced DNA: TGTGCCAGCAGCTTCCTGGGAGTGGAAACGCAGTATTTT. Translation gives CASSFLGVETQYF.